The entry below describes one TCR beta chain. Its target is not known. This entry belongs to a study of shared clonotypes between healthy human individuals. The study's findings and limits: Across a handful of donors, naive CD4 shared around 5.4%, naive CD8 over 3%, memory CD4 roughly 2.4%, memory CD8 0.4%. Against clonotypes common to all four donors, non-shared ones had lower generation probabilities.

Trimming pared 8 bases from V and 8 bases from J, leaving 21 bases between. This CDR3 region has 13 residues. Germline V CDR1 and CDR2: GTSNPN, SVGIG (reference sequence). Original data processing: Without quality scores, immunoSEQ junctional reads could not be filtered like full-length reads. Generated by immunoSEQ multiplex PCR, the TCRdb table keeps only in-frame clones and is missing some. Clone size and V and J calls were adopted from that table, with D and trimming inferred from the DNA. The sample consists of some 1,100,000 clones, about four fifths of them appearing once. Caucasian adults residing in Nashville, Tennessee made up all the donors.

Material for sequencing was memory CD4+ T cells from PBMCs. Subset noted: CD45RA-negative fraction. This TCR was recovered from a man between 18 and 35 years old in good health. Some clones in this sample may be carry-over from other donors' samples. The chain uses TRBV30 and TRBJ1-2; D possibly corresponds to TRBD1 (5 bases). CDR3 region: CARRGQGFEGYTF. The CDR3 nucleotides are TGTGCCAGAAGAGGGCAGGGCTTCGAGGGCTACACCTTC.